This T cell receptor beta chain was identified during a study of T cells in Graves' hyperthyroidism and ophthalmopathy. For the study at large: Blood was drawn when the patient was first diagnosed and still untreated.

In this sample, this clonotype turned up a few times. RNA transcripts gave rise to amplified TCR beta CDR3 regions. Carried out on the TCR CDR3, a first-round RT-PCR used the HTBI primer set. MiXCR, applied by TCRdb to the multiplex PCR reads, yields one record per CDR3 protein. The data contain 470,000 or so distinct CDR3 sequences, 20% to 25% of them singletons. The sequencing sample was made of blood. The TCR originated in a man aged 18 to 30 with Graves' hyperthyroidism.

The CDR3 DNA reads as TGTGCCTGGACCCATAATTCACCCCTCCACTTT. Translation gives CAWTHNSPLHF. The chain joins TRBV30 to TRBJ1-6; D remains unclear. Germline V CDR1 and CDR2: GTSNPN, SVGIG (reference sequence). Trimming shortened V by 4 bases and J by 5 bases, and 3 bases separated the two germline ends. This CDR3 has 11 residues.